This is a list of T cell receptor beta chains from one sample in a study of T cells after yellow fever vaccination. TCRdb reanalysed the 5' RACE reads using MiXCR and keeps one entry per CDR3 protein. The sample has 450,000 to 550,000 distinct CDR3 sequences, 21% seen once. This material consisted of PBMCs, taken less than 25 days after the first yellow fever vaccination. Every receptor here comes from a young man who received the YFV17D yellow fever vaccine. Each CDR3 is given without its conserved first and last residue. Some rows mark clone size as missing; the rest say once, few, many or name a class of expanded clone.

size	length	V	J	CDR3
few	12	TRBV27	TRBJ1-5	ASSYRYSNQPQH
.	16	TRBV7-9	TRBJ2-1	ASCQEERGAIPANEQF
.	13	TRBV20-1	TRBJ1-6	SARFGNPFGSPLH
.	13	TRBV5-1	TRBJ1-2	ASSLVVGDLYGYT
.	13	TRBV12-3/TRBV12-4	TRBJ2-3	ASSPRQGEGDTQY
few	13	TRBV7-9	TRBJ1-2	ASSSAGTPNYGYT
.	13	TRBV7-2	TRBJ2-2	ASSPTGGTAGELF
few	12	TRBV4-1	TRBJ1-2	ASSQPGLGAGYT
few	12	TRBV12-3/TRBV12-4	TRBJ2-2	ASSLGLSSGELF
few	11	TRBV5-6	TRBJ1-1	ASSLGEGVEAF
.	10	TRBV29-1	TRBJ1-2	SVYGQGLRYT
.	16	TRBV4-1	TRBJ2-1	ASGRQGFIDSSYNEQF
.	12	TRBV7-9	TRBJ1-5	ASSSSGYNQPQH
.	13	TRBV4-3	TRBJ1-3	ASSQDQGDGNTIY
once	15	TRBV12-3/TRBV12-4	TRBJ2-3	ASSLNYLEGSTDTQY
few	13	TRBV7-9	TRBJ2-1	ASSLVLADYNEQF
few	13	TRBV27	TRBJ2-3	ASSPAGYRTDTQY
.	15	TRBV11-2	TRBJ2-3	ASSLRPGVAGGDTQY
.	13	TRBV5-6	TRBJ1-2	ASRYLQGSNYGYT
.	12	TRBV20-1	TRBJ1-2	SGRQVAANYGYT
.	10	TRBV6-2/TRBV6-3	TRBJ1-3	ASSRLGNTIY
.	13	TRBV27	TRBJ2-3	ASSLSWYRSDTQY
many	13	TRBV5-6	TRBJ2-3	ASSPIAGRTDTQY
many	15	TRBV5-1	TRBJ1-1	ASSLDRGGFMNTEAF
few	13	TRBV10-3	TRBJ2-1	AISPSQQGRSEQF
.	9	TRBV28	TRBJ2-1	ASSTQIWQF
.	15	TRBV5-6	TRBJ2-6	ASSFMTGSVGANVLT
.	11	TRBV7-2	TRBJ2-1	ASSSGPGPEQF
few	11	TRBV20-1	TRBJ2-7	SAWTGGSYEQY
.	13	TRBV7-6	TRBJ1-4	ASSLSAISNEKLF
few	11	TRBV20-1	TRBJ1-1	SAPRYRATEAF
few	10	TRBV30	TRBJ1-1	AWSRPYTEAF
.	11	TRBV7-2	TRBJ2-3	ASSVTTSDTQY
.	11	TRBV7-3	TRBJ2-1	ASRPGLPNEQF
.	10	TRBV7-9	TRBJ1-1	ASTLATNGAF
.	17	TRBV4-3	TRBJ1-4	ASSQEVDRGPVTNEKLF
.	14	TRBV27	TRBJ2-2	ASSLSGGLAGAELF